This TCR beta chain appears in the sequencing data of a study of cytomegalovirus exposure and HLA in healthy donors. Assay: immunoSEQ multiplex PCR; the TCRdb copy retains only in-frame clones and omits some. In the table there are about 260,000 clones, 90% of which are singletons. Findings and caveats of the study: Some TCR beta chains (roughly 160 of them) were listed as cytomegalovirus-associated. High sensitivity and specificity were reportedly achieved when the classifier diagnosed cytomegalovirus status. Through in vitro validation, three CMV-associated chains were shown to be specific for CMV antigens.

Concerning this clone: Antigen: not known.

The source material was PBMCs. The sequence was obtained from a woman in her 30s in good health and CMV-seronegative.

The CDR3 nucleotides read TGTGCCAGCAGTGCTGGAGGGCCAGATACGCAGTATTTT. Translating it yields CASSAGGPDTQYF. V is TRBV27 and J is TRBJ2-3; the D gene is possibly TRBD2 (6 bases). Germline lookup yields CDR1 MNHEY and CDR2 SMNVEV (reference sequence). The CDR3 covers 13 residues. V dropped 5 bases and J dropped 4 bases, with 10 bases sitting between them.